This T cell receptor beta chain was obtained from a study of blood T cell repertoires in COVID-19 (TCRdb year 2020). For the study in its entirety: Samples covering the acute and convalescent phases of COVID-19 were provided by collaborators in the United States, Italy and Spain. Where HLA class I and class II types were available, the types were taken from metadata supplied by the sample provider, not from assay-based typing. Samples were obtained from the ongoing ImmuneRACE study (first 160 participants) and from about 1,300 subjects provided by 6 global collaborators. The dataset comprised deeply sampled blood TCRbeta repertoires from subjects exposed to, actively infected with, or recovered from COVID-19. The prospective study material was composed of cDNA or gDNA derived from T cells, B-cell-depleted T cells, or PBMCs. Sample metadata almost always included a de-identified subject ID, COVID-19 status, age in years and sex. The repertoires were made available in a free public database intended to serve as a resource for research on the immune response to SARS-CoV-2. The paper as a whole reports these results and caveats: Clinical and demographic metadata were provided uncurated, with the amount varying by source and participant.

In the prospective study, participants were 18 to 89 years old, resided in approximately 25 geographic areas of the United States, and were enrolled through a virtual design. In the prospective study, participants were assigned to cohorts based on the clinical history participants reported in a screening survey and a study questionnaire. ImmuneRACE Cohort 3 recovered participants were defined by two consecutive negative NP/OP PCR tests, healthcare professional clearance, or symptom resolution. Each participant in the prospective study had whole blood, serum and a nasopharyngeal or oropharyngeal swab collected by mobile phlebotomists. Over a roughly 2-month period, participants in the prospective study had the option of providing additional blood draws and questionnaires. Before DNA extraction, prospective study blood samples were shipped either frozen or at room temperature. Concerning this clone: The clone's antigen remains unknown. Within one base of it there is no much larger clone, and no base qualities were kept.

CDR1 and CDR2, looked up from the germline V gene (reference sequence), are GTSNPN and SVGIG. V ends up 1 base short and J 4 bases short, with an unmatched junction base count of 11. The CDR3, from cysteine to phenylalanine, totals 19 residues. The kept DNA is CDR3 alone, 57 bases in frame from the first base. The immunoSEQ Assay, a bias-controlled multiplex PCR, was used to amplify TCRbeta CDR3 regions from genomic DNA. On the authors' methods: Within the assay, amplification of reference gene primers was used to estimate how many nucleated cells each sample contained. Sequence reads were collapsed and filtered to measure the absolute abundance of every unique TCRbeta CDR3 rearrangement. For each sample, productive Simpson clonality was calculated as the square root of Simpson's diversity index over productive rearrangements. TCRdb carries this immuneACCESS record with in-frame sequences only. Its versions omit some clonotypes, under half of them owing to an unresolved V gene in the studies checked, with the rest unexplained. D and trimming were read from the DNA, whereas the V and J calls and clone size are those reported in that table. The sample table contains roughly 300,000 clones; only one count was recorded for approximately 90% of them. The ten largest clonotypes hold 1% to 1.3% of the sample.

This receptor chain uses TRBV30 and TRBJ2-1; 15 central nucleotides agree with TRBD2. The sequencing input was PBMCs or T cells enriched from blood (not recorded which). The sequence was obtained from a woman in her twenties or thirties who had recovered from COVID-19. The nucleotide sequence is given as TGTGCCTGGAGTGCCGGGACTAGCGGGAGGACATGGATTTACAATGAGCAGTTCTTC. The translation is CAWSAGTSGRTWIYNEQFF. Full variable domain (CDR3 extended with the reference TRBV30 and TRBJ2-1 proteins): SQTIHQWPATLVQPVGSPLSLECTVEGTSNPNLYWYRQAAGRGLQLLFYSVGIGQISSEVPQNLSASRPQDRQFILSSKKLLLSDSGFYLCAWSAGTSGRTWIYNEQFFGPGTRLTVL.